These 20 T cell receptor beta chains were all obtained from the same sample, sequenced in a study of T cell responses to AZD1222 COVID-19 vaccine. Using immunoSEQ multiplex PCR, the repertoire was profiled, and TCRdb retains in-frame clones only, with some absent. The table includes 130,000 or so clones, 93% detected once. This specimen was peripheral blood, taken on day 0 of AZD1222 vaccination. These receptors came from an adult in good health.

The genes are TRBV19 and TRBJ1-1; D might be TRBD1 (5 bases). This CDR3 region has 17 residues. V dropped 5 bases and J dropped 0 bases, with 19 bases sitting between them. The germline V gene encodes CDR1 LNHDA and CDR2 SQIVND (reference sequence). The CDR3 is CASSVEPTGVMNTEAFF. The CDR3 bases are TGTGCCAGTAGTGTCGAACCAACGGGGGTCATGAACACTGAAGCTTTCTTT.

The V gene is TRBV6-2 or TRBV6-3, the J gene TRBJ1-5, with D possibly matching TRBD1 (6 bases). The V gene lost 2 bases and the J gene lost 5 bases, with 7 bases spanning the gap. This CDR3 is 13 amino acids long. Per the germline V gene, CDR1 is MNHEY and CDR2 is SVGEGT. Written as DNA, the CDR3 is TGTGCCAGCAGTTACCAGGGGTATCAGCCCCAGCATTTT. Its translation: CASSYQGYQPQHF.

The gene calls are TRBV7-9 and TRBJ1-1, with no clear D. The V gene lost 3 bases and the J gene lost 11 bases, with 13 bases spanning the gap. CDR1 is SEHNR, CDR2 FQNEAQ, per germline (reference sequence). The CDR3 contains 12 residues. CDR3: CASSFGDSPAFF. CDR3 nucleotide sequence: TGTGCCAGCAGCTTCGGGGATAGCCCGGCTTTCTTT.

The chain employs TRBV7-6 and TRBJ1-2; TRBD1 aligns across 8 bases. Trimming took 1 base from V and 5 from J; bases not matched to a gene: 3. The CDR3 spans 14 residues. Germline V CDR1 and CDR2: SGHVS, FNYEAQ. Here the CDR3 reads CASSLGQGIYGYTF. The CDR3 region has the DNA TGTGCCAGCAGCTTAGGACAGGGGATTTATGGCTACACCTTC.

This clone has more than one count but fewer than ten. The genes are TRBV27 and TRBJ1-1; D is ambiguous. Trimming pared 0 bases from V and 6 bases from J, leaving 8 bases between. Germline V gives CDR1 MNHEY, CDR2 SMNVEV (reference sequence). This CDR3 region has 13 residues. This CDR3 reads CASSLSEWAEAFF. CDR3 bases: TGTGCCAGCAGTTTATCGGAATGGGCTGAAGCTTTCTTT.

This chain connects TRBV7-4 to TRBJ2-7, with TRBD1 matching 11 bases. V was pared by 2 bases and J by 4 bases, with 13 bases of the junction left unmatched. Germline loops: CDR1 SGHVT, CDR2 SQSDAQ. CDR3 length: 18 amino acids. CDR3 coding DNA: TGTGCCAGCAGCTTACCGGGACAGGGGGGGATTCCCCCGTACGAGCAGTACTTC. This sequence encodes CASSLPGQGGIPPYEQYF.

The rearrangement links TRBV15 to TRBJ1-5; D is ambiguous. The V and J ends lost 5 bases and 0 bases respectively, with 5 bases between them. Germline-derived CDR1 and CDR2 are LNHNV and YYDKDF (reference sequence). This CDR3 comprises 13 residues. CDR3 nucleotides: TGTGCCACCAGCCTCTATAGCAATCAGCCCCAGCATTTT. Protein product: CATSLYSNQPQHF.

The V and J genes are TRBV9 and TRBJ2-1; perhaps TRBD1 as D (6 bases). The V gene's germline CDR1 is SGDLS and CDR2 YYNGEE. V shed 0 bases and J shed 8 bases, with 15 bases lying between them. CDR3 length: 15 residues. The CDR3 DNA follows: TGTGCCAGCAGCGTAGTCGGGGACATTCAGGATGAGCAGTTCTTC. This translates into CASSVVGDIQDEQFF. The whole variable domain, remainder taken from reference TRBV9 and TRBJ2-1, is DSGVTQTPKHLITATGQRVTLRCSPRSGDLSVYWYQQSLDQGLQFLIQYYNGEERAKGNILERFSAQQFPDLHSELNLSSLELGDSALYFCASSVVGDIQDEQFFGPGTRLTVL.

The J gene is TRBJ1-3, the V gene TRBV5-3, with 7 bases lining up with TRBD1. TRBV5-3 is given ORF status, its function remaining uncertain. This CDR3 is built from 17 residues. J lost 4 bases, V lost 3 bases, and 13 bases had no gene match. CDR3 nucleotides: TGTGCCAGAAGCTGGAAAATCCCACAGGGGTGGGGAAACACCATATATTTT. This translates into CARSWKIPQGWGNTIYF.

The V call is TRBV2, the J call TRBJ1-2; D remains unclear. CDR1 is SNHLY, CDR2 FYNNEI, per germline. The CDR3 totals 15 residues. The V end lost 0 bases, the J end lost 4 bases, and 12 bases lay between the germline ends. CDR3 sequence reads: CASSEASRQFYGYTF. CDR3 coding DNA: TGTGCCAGCAGTGAAGCAAGTCGGCAGTTCTATGGCTACACCTTC. Full variable domain (outside the CDR3, taken from reference TRBV2 and TRBJ1-2): EPEVTQTPSHQVTQMGQEVILRCVPISNHLYFYWYRQILGQKVEFLVSFYNNEISEKSEIFDDQFSVERPDGSNFTLKIRSTKLEDSAMYFCASSEASRQFYGYTFGSGTRLTVV.

This clone appeared a single time. The chain carries TRBV6-4 and TRBJ2-3; TRBD1 or TRBD2 may be the D gene (5 bases each). Germline CDR1 and CDR2: MRHNA and SNTAGT. The CDR3 extends over 14 amino acids. The V end lost 6 bases, the J end lost 5 bases, and 15 bases lay between the germline ends. DNA of the CDR3: TGTGCCAGCAGGCAGGGCGGGCTTGGAGATACGCAGTATTTT. Translated: CASRQGGLGDTQYF.

The J gene is TRBJ1-2, the V gene TRBV7-2; D is unresolved. Looked up from germline, CDR1 is SGHTA and CDR2 is FQGNSA. The CDR3 contains 15 residues. V gave up 1 base and J gave up 2 bases, with 11 bases separating them. The CDR3 protein is CASSLGMTPNYGYTF. CDR3 DNA sequence: TGTGCCAGCAGCTTAGGTATGACACCCAACTATGGCTACACCTTC.

This rearrangement joins TRBV7-6 to TRBJ1-5, with D hard to call. The germline CDR1 and CDR2 sequences are SGHVS and FNYEAQ. The V and J ends lost 8 bases and 1 base respectively, with 12 bases between them. CDR3 length equals 14 residues. This chain's CDR3 is CASSALTSNQPQHF. CDR3 bases: TGTGCCAGCTCCGCACTTACCAGCAATCAGCCCCAGCATTTT.

Written as DNA, the CDR3 is TGTGCCAGCAGCCCCCGGCAGCCCCAGCATTTT. This codes for CASSPRQPQHF. This chain joins TRBV7-6 and TRBJ1-5; no firm D call. CDR3 size: 11 residues. The V gene's germline CDR1 is SGHVS and CDR2 FNYEAQ. V lost 5 bases to trimming and J lost 7 bases, with 6 bases between them.

V usage is TRBV6-4 and J usage is TRBJ1-2, with 8 bases identical to TRBD1. Germline V gives CDR1 MRHNA, CDR2 SNTAGT. Trimming at V came to 6 bases and at J to 4 bases, leaving 10 bases not matched to a gene. This CDR3 region has 15 residues. CDR3 DNA: TGTGCCAGCAGGGCCTCCGGGACAGGCCCCTATGGCTACACCTTC. Translating gives CASRASGTGPYGYTF.

The genes are TRBV5-4 and TRBJ2-2; 10 positions match TRBD1. CDR1 SGHNT and CDR2 YYREEE come from the germline V gene (reference sequence). The CDR3 has 13 residues. V lost 5 bases to trimming and J lost 9 bases; unmatched junction nucleotides: 4. The CDR3 nucleotides are TGTGCCAGCAGTATGGACAGGGGGAGGGAGCTGTTTTTT. This translates into CASSMDRGRELFF.

This clone was picked up one time. The chain uses TRBV20-1 and TRBJ1-5, with 7 bases aligning to TRBD1. The CDR3 has 15 residues. The V and J ends lost 3 bases and 5 bases, in that order; junction bases with no gene match: 10. The germline V gene encodes CDR1 DFQATT and CDR2 SNEGSKA (reference sequence). The DNA of the CDR3 is TGCAGTGCTAGTAACAGGGGACATTGGGATCAGCCCCAGCATTTT. It yields the protein CSASNRGHWDQPQHF.

This clone was counted between two and nine times. The chain carries TRBV7-9 and TRBJ2-7, with D perhaps assigned TRBD1 or TRBD2 (6 bases each). V dropped 7 bases and J dropped 5 bases, with 18 bases sitting between them. The germline V gene encodes CDR1 SEHNR and CDR2 FQNEAQ (reference sequence). CDR3 length equals 14 residues. Here the CDR3 reads CASTLRGAYDEQYF. The CDR3 region has the DNA TGTGCCAGCACCCTAAGGGGGGCTTATGACGAGCAGTACTTC.

The V gene is TRBV6-4, the J gene TRBJ1-1, with D possibly matching TRBD1 (6 bases). Looked up from germline, CDR1 is MRHNA and CDR2 is SNTAGT. V lost 6 bases and J lost 5, with 13 bases in between. The CDR3 loop spans 13 amino acids. CDR3 region: CASSRQAGTEAFF. CDR3 coding DNA: TGTGCCAGCAGCCGACAGGCCGGAACTGAAGCTTTCTTT.

The chain couples TRBV18 to TRBJ1-1; D is possibly TRBD1 (5 bases). Germline V gives CDR1 KGHSH, CDR2 LQKENI. Trimming left V 6 bases short and J 0 bases short, with 23 bases between. CDR3 length: 18 residues. This CDR3 reads CASSSGLRAGILNTEAFF. In DNA, the CDR3 is TGTGCCAGCTCCTCGGGGCTCAGAGCCGGTATATTGAACACTGAAGCTTTCTTT.